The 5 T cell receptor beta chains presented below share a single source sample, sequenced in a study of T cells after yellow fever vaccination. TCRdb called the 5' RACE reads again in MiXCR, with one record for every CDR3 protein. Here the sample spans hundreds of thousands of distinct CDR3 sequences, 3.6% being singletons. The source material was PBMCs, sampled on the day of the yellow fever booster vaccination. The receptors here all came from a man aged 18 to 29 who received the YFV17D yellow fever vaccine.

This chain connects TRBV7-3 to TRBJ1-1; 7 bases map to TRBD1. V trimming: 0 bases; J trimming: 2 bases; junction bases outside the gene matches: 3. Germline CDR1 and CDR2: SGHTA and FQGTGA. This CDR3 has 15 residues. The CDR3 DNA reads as TGTGCCAGCAGCTTAACGGCAGGGGGTAACACTGAAGCTTTCTTT. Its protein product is CASSLTAGGNTEAFF.

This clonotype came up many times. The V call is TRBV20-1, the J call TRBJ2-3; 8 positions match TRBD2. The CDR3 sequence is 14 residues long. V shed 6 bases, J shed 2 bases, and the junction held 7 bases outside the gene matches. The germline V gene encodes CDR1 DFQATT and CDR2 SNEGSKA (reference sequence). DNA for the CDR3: TGCAGTGCCCCACTAGCGGCACCCACAGATACGCAGTATTTT. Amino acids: CSAPLAAPTDTQYF.

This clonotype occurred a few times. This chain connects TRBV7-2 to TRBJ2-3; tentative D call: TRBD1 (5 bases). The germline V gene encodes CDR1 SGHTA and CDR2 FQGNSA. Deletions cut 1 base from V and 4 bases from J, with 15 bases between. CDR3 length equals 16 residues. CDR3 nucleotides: TGTGCCAGCAGCTTAGGTTCGGCAGGGTGGGCAGATACGCAGTATTTT. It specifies CASSLGSAGWADTQYF.

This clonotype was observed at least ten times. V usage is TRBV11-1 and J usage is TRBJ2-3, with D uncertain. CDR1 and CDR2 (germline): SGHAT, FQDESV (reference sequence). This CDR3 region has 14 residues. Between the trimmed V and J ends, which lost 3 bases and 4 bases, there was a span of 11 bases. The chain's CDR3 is CASSFSYGADTQYF. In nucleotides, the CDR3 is TGTGCCAGCAGCTTCTCCTACGGCGCAGATACGCAGTATTTT.

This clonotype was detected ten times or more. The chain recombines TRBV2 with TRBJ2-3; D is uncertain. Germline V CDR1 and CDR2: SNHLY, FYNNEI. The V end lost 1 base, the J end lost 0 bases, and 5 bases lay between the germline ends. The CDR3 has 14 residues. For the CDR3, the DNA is TGTGCCAGCAGTGAAGGGCTAAGCACAGATACGCAGTATTTT. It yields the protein CASSEGLSTDTQYF.